This entry lists 22 T cell receptor beta chains sequenced from one sample in a study of blood T cells in healthy people across ages (dated by TCRdb to the mid-2010s). The library relied on 5' RACE. Instrument on record: Illumina HiSeq 2500. A second PCR of about 6 to 11 cycles was performed with a sample-barcoded 5' primer and a J-beta primer mix. The raw public data were reprocessed by TCRdb itself: fastp quality trimming at Q25, MiXCR clonotype calling, in-frame beta chains only. Each CDR3 protein gets just one entry, which takes the most common genes and DNA from the rows behind it. The sample table contains fewer than 800,000 distinct CDR3 sequences; only one count was recorded for approximately 25% of them. The ten largest make up roughly 9% of the sample. These data also formed part of another study, on T cells of mothers and their children.

What was sequenced was blood. Receptor source: a boy aged 5 to 17 in good health.

The chain has TRBV11-3 and TRBJ1-1, with D maybe TRBD1 (6 bases). This CDR3 spans 15 amino acids. Trimming shortened V by 1 base and J by 4 bases, and 13 bases separated the two germline ends. CDR1 is SGHNT, CDR2 YENEEA, per germline. CDR3 residues: CASSLVGGPGTEAFF. The DNA for the CDR3 is TGTGCCAGCAGCTTAGTCGGGGGGCCCGGCACTGAAGCTTTCTTT.

The V and J genes are TRBV5-1 and TRBJ1-1; maybe TRBD1 (5 bases). Germline-derived CDR1 and CDR2 are SGHRS and YFSETQ. Trimming cost V 3 bases and J 0 bases, with 9 bases left between them. The CDR3 is made up of 14 amino acids. The DNA for the CDR3 is TGCGCCAGCAGCTCCAACAGGATGAACACTGAAGCTTTCTTT. This sequence encodes CASSSNRMNTEAFF.

To note about this clonotype: One end of the junction fails to match germline, which may point to a read error. The V and J genes are TRBV13 and TRBJ1-4; TRBD1 matches at 7 bases. This CDR3 is 15 amino acids long. Germline assignment: CDR1 PRHDT and CDR2 FYEKMQ (reference sequence). In DNA form, the CDR3 reads TGTGCCAGCAGCTGGAAGACAGGGCCTAACGAAAAACTGTTTTTT. Its protein product is CASSWKTGPNEKLFF.

This chain links TRBV11-2 with TRBJ2-3, with 13 nucleotides matching TRBD2. CDR1 is SGHAT, CDR2 FQNNGV, per germline. This CDR3 has 18 amino acids. With V trimmed by 1 base and J by 3 bases, 7 bases remained unmatched. Here the CDR3 DNA reads TGTGCCAGCAGCTTAGGGACTAGCGGGGGCCTCGGGACAGATACGCAGTATTTT. This translates into CASSLGTSGGLGTDTQYF.

This clonotype was seen more than once but under ten times. This chain links TRBV5-5 with TRBJ2-2; possible D gene TRBD2, 5 bases. This CDR3 has 15 residues. From germline, CDR1 is SGHKS and CDR2 YYEKEE (reference sequence). Between the trimmed V and J ends, which lost 0 bases and 5 bases, there was a span of 11 bases. The CDR3 here is CASSLGSGFTGELFF. The CDR3 nucleotides read TGTGCCAGCAGCTTGGGATCGGGGTTTACCGGGGAGCTGTTTTTT.

The genes are TRBV2 and TRBJ2-5; 7 bases are a match to TRBD1. The DNA end favors TRBJ2-1, so the J call may be wrong. Germline V CDR1 and CDR2: SNHLY, FYNNEI. This CDR3 contains 13 residues. CDR3 bases: TGTGCCAGCATTTACGACAGGGTCAATGAGCAGTTCTTC. It codes for CASIYDRVNEQFF.

This clonotype has only a few counts. The chain has TRBV9 and TRBJ2-1, with 7 bases identical to TRBD2. This CDR3 has 12 amino acids. V was clipped by 10 bases and J by 9 bases; unmatched bases: 10. Germline values: CDR1 SGDLS, CDR2 YYNGEE. CDR3 loop: CACGRGETEQFF. In nucleotides, the CDR3 is TGTGCCTGCGGACGGGGGGAAACTGAGCAGTTCTTC.

This chain joins TRBV5-1 and TRBJ2-5; TRBD2 matches 13 bases. The J call is in doubt because the DNA end fits TRBJ2-1 better. The CDR3 has 18 amino acids. Germline values: CDR1 SGHRS, CDR2 YFSETQ. CDR3 region: CASSQGTSGRAFINEQFF. CDR3 nucleotide sequence: TGCGCCAGCAGCCAGGGAACTAGCGGGAGGGCCTTTATCAATGAGCAGTTCTTC.

This clonotype was seen a handful of times. The CDR3 sequence is CASSSAVTYNEQFF. CDR3 DNA: TGTGCCAGCAGCAGCGCGGTAACCTACAATGAGCAGTTCTTC. The V gene is TRBV7-9, the J gene TRBJ2-1; D ambiguous. Deletions cut 5 bases from V and 2 bases from J, with 10 bases between. This CDR3 is built from 14 residues. Germline loops: CDR1 SEHNR, CDR2 FQNEAQ (reference sequence).

The chain has TRBV6-6 and TRBJ1-2; the match to TRBD1 covers 7 bases. Germline CDR1 and CDR2: MNHNY and SVGAGI (reference sequence). With V trimmed by 5 bases and J by 4 bases, 4 bases remained unmatched. This CDR3 contains 13 residues. The chain's CDR3 is CASSQGQTYGYTF. CDR3 sequence (DNA): TGTGCCAGCAGTCAGGGACAGACCTATGGCTACACCTTC.

The sample holds a few counts of this clonotype. The chain uses TRBV6-1 and TRBJ2-5; possibly TRBD1 or TRBD2 for D (5 bases each). The J call may be in error: the DNA end matches TRBJ2-7 better. This CDR3 has 13 amino acids. Germline CDR1 MNHNS, CDR2 SASEGT. The CDR3 reads CASSDRESLEQYF. The CDR3 nucleotides are TGTGCCAGCAGTGACAGGGAGTCCCTCGAGCAGTACTTC.

This clonotype showed up just a few times. The rearrangement joins TRBV4-2 to TRBJ2-1, with 14 bases identical to TRBD2. This CDR3 has 15 amino acids. Germline V gene sequence: CDR1 LGHNA, CDR2 YNFKEQ. V was pared by 4 bases and J by 7 bases, with 3 bases of the junction left unmatched. The chain's CDR3 is CASSLRTSGGNEQFF. Written as DNA, the CDR3 is TGTGCCAGCAGCCTAAGGACTAGCGGGGGGAATGAGCAGTTCTTC.

This clonotype was detected a few times. V gene TRBV6-1 combines with J gene TRBJ1-3; no clear D gene. The length of the CDR3 is 17 residues. CDR1 is MNHNS, CDR2 SASEGT, per germline. V was trimmed by 4 bases and J by 3 bases, leaving 19 bases between them. This CDR3 reads CASSANGPREIGNTIYF. DNA for the CDR3: TGTGCCAGCAGTGCCAACGGACCCCGAGAAATTGGAAACACCATATATTTT.

The chain joins TRBV15 to TRBJ2-7, with D possibly matching TRBD1 (6 bases). The CDR3 has 12 amino acids. V lost 4 bases to trimming and J lost 5 bases, with 9 bases between them. The germline gives CDR1 LNHNV, CDR2 YYDKDF (reference sequence). The CDR3 sequence is CATSNNRDEQYF. CDR3 DNA: TGTGCCACCAGCAACAACAGGGACGAGCAGTACTTC.

This clonotype was seen a few times. The chain recombines TRBV5-5 with TRBJ1-3, with D perhaps matching TRBD1 (5 bases). CDR1 is SGHKS, CDR2 YYEKEE, per germline (reference sequence). Trimming removed 4 bases from V and 0 bases from J, with 11 bases in between. The CDR3 runs to 15 residues. For the CDR3, the DNA is TGTGCCAGCAGCGATTGGGGCAGCTCTGGAAACACCATATATTTT. Its translation is CASSDWGSSGNTIYF.

The DNA for the CDR3 is TGTGCCAGCAGCTTAGGGTGGGACGGTGACCTCCCCCACAATGAGCAGTTCTTC. This codes for CASSLGWDGDLPHNEQFF. The chain uses TRBV7-3 and TRBJ2-5; D may match TRBD1 or TRBD2 (5 bases each). The DNA end is a closer match to TRBJ2-1, so the J assignment may be wrong. CDR1 is SGHTA and CDR2 is FQGTGA in the germline V gene. The CDR3 is 18 amino acids.

V usage is TRBV29-1 and J usage is TRBJ2-7; 7 nucleotides agree with TRBD2. Germline V CDR1 and CDR2: SQVTM, ANQGSEA. CDR3 length equals 13 residues. The V and J ends lost 8 bases and 6 bases, in that order; junction bases with no gene match: 13. The CDR3 nucleotides read TGCAGCATCGCCCTAGCGGTATGGGGCGAGCAGTACTTC. It translates to CSIALAVWGEQYF.

The chain carries TRBV20-1 and TRBJ2-1; D remains ambiguous. The CDR3 has 11 amino acids. Germline V CDR1 and CDR2: DFQATT, SNEGSKA (reference sequence). V gave up 7 bases and J gave up 7 bases, with 11 bases separating them. The CDR3 DNA reads TGCAGTGGGTCACAGTTGAATGAGCAGTTCTTC. Encoded protein: CSGSQLNEQFF.

This clonotype was counted only a few times. The chain links TRBV2 to TRBJ2-7; D is undetermined. CDR3 length: 12 amino acids. V lost 3 bases and J 5 bases, leaving 8 bases between the germline ends. Germline lookup yields CDR1 SNHLY and CDR2 FYNNEI. CDR3 sequence (DNA): TGTGCCAGCAGTGAGTCTTCCCACGAGCAGTACTTC. Protein sequence: CASSESSHEQYF.

This clonotype was counted between two and nine times. The V call is TRBV6-6, the J call TRBJ2-4, with D tentatively TRBD1 (7 bases). Germline V gene sequence: CDR1 MNHNY, CDR2 SVGAGI (reference sequence). Deletions cut 1 base from V and 7 bases from J, with 14 bases between. The CDR3 runs to 15 residues. CDR3 bases: TGTGCCAGCAGTTACTTACAGGGGAGGTTGAACATTCAGTACTTC. Its translation: CASSYLQGRLNIQYF.

This clonotype was seen a few times. The rearrangement joins TRBV10-2 to TRBJ1-2; a possible D gene is TRBD1 (6 bases). The V end lost 5 bases, the J end lost 3 bases, and 16 bases lay between the germline ends. Looked up from germline, CDR1 is WSHSY and CDR2 is SAAADI. The CDR3 length is 15 residues. CDR3 in amino acids: CASSNNRVWDYGYTF. CDR3 in DNA: TGCGCCAGCAGTAATAACAGGGTATGGGACTATGGCTACACCTTC.

The chain carries TRBV28 and TRBJ2-5; 11 bases are shared with TRBD1. The CDR3 is made up of 15 amino acids. The V segment lost 6 bases and the J segment 5 bases; nucleotides outside the gene matches: 8. Germline CDR1 and CDR2: MDHEN and SYDVKM. The DNA of the CDR3 is TGTGCCAGCAGCACGGGACAGGGGGTAGGGGAGACCCAGTACTTC. This gives the protein CASSTGQGVGETQYF.